This T cell receptor (beta chain) originates from a study of blood T cell repertoires in COVID-19. The CDR3 runs 14 residues. The V and J ends lost 2 bases and 6 bases, in that order; junction bases with no gene match: 2. Germline CDR1 SGHTA, CDR2 FQGTGA. Sequencing was performed with immunoSEQ multiplex PCR; in TCRdb, only in-frame clones are kept and a portion is missing. The sample has about 50,000 clones, 88% seen once; the top ten hold about a tenth. The chain recombines TRBV7-3 with TRBJ2-3, with 10 bases aligning to TRBD1. Sequencing used peripheral blood. This receptor was obtained from a man over 45 with active COVID-19. The CDR3 spells CASSLGTGDDTQYF. CDR3 nucleotide sequence: TGTGCCAGCAGCTTAGGGACAGGGGACGATACGCAGTATTTT.